This TCR beta chain was captured by sequencing in a study of T cell responses to AZD1222 COVID-19 vaccine. Here immunoSEQ multiplex PCR was the method, and the copy in TCRdb shows in-frame clones only, minus some. Among fewer than 110,000 clones listed, about 93% were seen once. Germline V gene data show CDR1 as LNHDA and CDR2 as SQIVND (reference sequence). V lost 3 bases and J lost 5, with 14 bases in between. This CDR3 contains 15 residues. Sequenced material: peripheral blood, taken on day 0 of AZD1222 vaccination. This receptor was identified in an adult in good health. V is TRBV19 and J is TRBJ2-1; possibly TRBD1 for D (6 bases). CDR3 residues: CASSMKGAGDNEQFF. The CDR3 DNA sequence: TGTGCCAGTAGTATGAAAGGGGCAGGGGACAATGAGCAGTTCTTC. Drawing the rest from reference TRBV19 and TRBJ2-1, the complete variable domain is DGGITQSPKYLFRKEGQNVTLSCEQNLNHDAMYWYRQDPGQGLRLIYYSQIVNDFQKGDIAEGYSVSREKKESFPLTVTSAQKNPTAFYLCASSMKGAGDNEQFFGPGTRLTVL.